This record concerns one TCR beta chain sequence. This entry comes from a study of blood T cell repertoires in COVID-19. Looking at the study overall: COVID-19 samples collected from the United States, Italy and Spain covered acute and convalescent phases. Sources were T cells, B-cell-depleted T cells, or PBMCs; the material itself was cDNA or gDNA.

In the study's own analysis: Reference gene primer amplification yielded estimated nucleated cell counts. Generated by immunoSEQ multiplex PCR, the TCRdb table keeps only in-frame clones and is missing some. That table supplies the V and J calls and clone size; D and trimming were determined from the DNA. Of over 200,000 clones listed, 87% were seen once; the top ten hold 1.9%. Trimming left V 3 bases short and J 1 base short, with 10 bases between. This CDR3 is 14 amino acids long. Germline-derived CDR1 and CDR2 are SGHKS and YYEKEE (reference sequence). The chain couples TRBV5-5 to TRBJ1-1; possible D gene TRBD1, 5 bases. The source is a man aged 35-49 years with active or convalescent COVID-19. The sequenced sample consisted of peripheral blood. The CDR3 region is CASSSLTANTEAFF. In DNA, the CDR3 is TGTGCCAGCAGCTCGTTGACAGCGAACACTGAAGCTTTCTTT.